The clone carrying this T cell receptor (beta chain) was seen a single time. This specimen belongs to a study of blood T cell repertoires in COVID-19. After removal of 4 bases from V and 3 bases from J, the junction contained 7 bases not matched to a gene. This CDR3 has 15 amino acids. Germline CDR1 reads SGHDT; CDR2 reads YYEEEE. As processed by the authors: It was from reference gene primer amplification that nucleated cell counts were estimated. Repertoires were generated with immunoSEQ multiplex PCR, while TCRdb's copy carries only in-frame clones and drops some. From that table come the V and J calls and clone size; the DNA was used to work out D and trimming. Counted here are 150,000 to 200,000 clones, about 88% occurring once; the ten biggest clones make up 4% to 5.5%.

The TCR sequence derives from a human donor in a cohort sampled during active COVID-19. Source material: peripheral blood. The chain combines TRBV5-6 with TRBJ2-3; the match to TRBD1 covers 8 bases. This chain's CDR3 is CASSGGQDYTDTQYF. The CDR3 bases are TGTGCCAGCAGCGGGGGACAGGATTATACAGATACGCAGTATTTT.